These T cell receptor beta chains were read from a single sample in a study of blood T cell repertoires in COVID-19. Data came from immunoSEQ multiplex PCR; TCRdb stores just in-frame clones and leaves some out. Of 65,000 to 85,000 clones listed, roughly nine tenths are singletons. Sequencing was performed on peripheral blood. The receptors originated from a human donor in a cohort sampled during active COVID-19. Both conserved end residues are part of each CDR3. Each record gives: clone size, V gene, D gene, J gene, CDR3 DNA, CDR3 protein. The D gene is left open where the match is weak. A row's size may be missing; if present it is once, few, many or a size class.

once	TRBV10-3	-	TRBJ2-7	TGTGCCATCTCTCTGGTGGGAGGCCTGGCCTCCTACGAGCAGTACTTC	CAISLVGGLASYEQYF
-	TRBV5-4	-	TRBJ1-1	TGTGCCAGCAGCTTGGGACAACCTTTGAACACTGAAGCTTTCTTT	CASSLGQPLNTEAFF
-	TRBV4-3	TRBD2	TRBJ2-3	TGCGCCAGCAGCCAGGGCCCGACTAGCGGGGGGCTCGCAGATACGCAGTATTTT	CASSQGPTSGGLADTQYF
-	TRBV18	TRBD2	TRBJ2-7	TGTGCCAGCTCACCGAGGACTAGCGGGAGATGGGACGAGCAGTACTTC	CASSPRTSGRWDEQYF
-	TRBV19	TRBD2	TRBJ2-3	TGTGCCAGTAGTGCAAGACTAGCGTTTCGCACAGATACGCAGTATTTT	CASSARLAFRTDTQYF
-	TRBV7-3	-	TRBJ2-7	TGTGCCAGCAGCCAAAACTCAGGTTACGAGCAGTACTTC	CASSQNSGYEQYF
-	TRBV7-2	-	TRBJ1-5	TGTGCCAGCAGCCTCAGACAGAATCCCAATCAGCCCCAGCATTTT	CASSLRQNPNQPQHF
-	TRBV24-1	TRBD1	TRBJ2-3	TGTGCCACCAGTGACCCCCGGGACAGGGGTGAGGATACGCAGTATTTT	CATSDPRDRGEDTQYF
-	TRBV11-2	TRBD2	TRBJ2-7	TGTGCCAGCAGCTTAGCTTGGACTAGCGGGTTCGTCGGCGAGCAGTACTTC	CASSLAWTSGFVGEQYF
-	TRBV19	-	TRBJ2-7	TGTGCCAGTAGTCCCAACAGGGTCCCCTACGAGCAGTACTTC	CASSPNRVPYEQYF
-	TRBV7-9	TRBD1	TRBJ2-1	TGTGCCAGCAGAGTTGGACAGGGAGCCTACAATGAGCAGTTCTTC	CASRVGQGAYNEQFF